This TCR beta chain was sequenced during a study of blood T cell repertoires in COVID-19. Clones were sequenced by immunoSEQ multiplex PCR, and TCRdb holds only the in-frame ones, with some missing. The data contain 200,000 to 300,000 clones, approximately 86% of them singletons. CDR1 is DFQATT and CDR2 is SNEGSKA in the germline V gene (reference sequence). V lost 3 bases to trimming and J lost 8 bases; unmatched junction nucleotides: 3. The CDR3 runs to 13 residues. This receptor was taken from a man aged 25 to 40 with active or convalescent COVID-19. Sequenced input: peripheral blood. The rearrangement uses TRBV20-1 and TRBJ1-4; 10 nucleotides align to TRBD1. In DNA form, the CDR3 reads TGCAGTGCTAGTTTGACAGGGGGCGAAAAACTGTTTTTT. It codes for CSASLTGGEKLFF.